This is a list of T cell receptor beta chains from one sample in a study of cytotoxic CD8 clonotypes in ibrutinib-treated CLL. The method was immunoSEQ multiplex PCR; TCRdb's version includes in-frame clones alone and lacks a portion of them. This repertoire shows over 140,000 clones, 80% found once; its top ten account for around 7.6%. Sequenced here: PBMCs, sampled after 36 months of ibrutinib treatment. Receptors were obtained from a human donor with chronic lymphocytic leukemia. The CDR3 runs from the conserved cysteine through the conserved F or W. D genes are given only for firm matches. The listing skips clone size in some rows; elsewhere it reads once, few, many or a size class.

few	TRBV27	TRBJ1-2	TRBD1	CASSEKTGSGYTF	TGTGCCAGCAGTGAAAAGACAGGGAGTGGCTACACCTTC
.	TRBV4-1	TRBJ1-3	.	CASSPRMGTGNTIYF	TGCGCCAGCAGCCCAAGAATGGGGACTGGAAACACCATATATTTT
.	TRBV7-2	TRBJ1-2	.	CASSLDSATGLGGYTF	TGTGCCAGCAGCTTAGATTCAGCCACAGGGCTCGGGGGCTACACCTTC
.	TRBV15	TRBJ1-2	TRBD1	CATSAGQAGIGYGYTF	TGTGCCACCAGCGCCGGACAGGCCGGGATAGGTTATGGCTACACCTTC
.	TRBV18	TRBJ2-5	.	CASSPGVGQETQYF	TGTGCCAGCTCACCAGGGGTAGGGCAAGAGACCCAGTACTTC
.	TRBV7-3	TRBJ2-6	.	CASSWRANVLTF	TGTGCCAGCAGCTGGCGAGCCAACGTCCTGACTTTC
.	TRBV7-9	TRBJ1-5	.	CASSLAGGHQPQHF	TGTGCCAGCAGCTTAGCTGGGGGCCATCAGCCCCAGCATTTT
.	TRBV19	TRBJ1-5	.	CASSNYQDTPDGPQHF	TGTGCCAGTAGCAACTACCAAGACACGCCCGACGGGCCCCAGCATTTT
.	TRBV6-5	TRBJ2-1	TRBD2	CASSILAGGYNEQFF	TGTGCCAGCAGTATCCTAGCGGGGGGTTACAATGAGCAGTTCTTC
.	TRBV5-6	TRBJ2-5	TRBD2	CASTLAGGMETQYF	TGTGCCAGCACCCTAGCGGGAGGAATGGAGACCCAGTACTTC
.	TRBV28	TRBJ2-7	.	CASSPGGTVVASYEQYF	TGTGCCAGCAGCCCTGGAGGGACAGTAGTCGCCTCCTACGAGCAGTACTTC
.	TRBV7-9	TRBJ2-3	.	CASSSGRTTDTQYF	TGTGCCAGCAGCTCTGGTAGGACCACAGATACGCAGTATTTT
.	TRBV10-3	TRBJ1-2	TRBD1	CAISGDRARNYGYTF	TGTGCCATCAGTGGGGACAGGGCGCGAAACTATGGCTACACCTTC
.	TRBV7-2	TRBJ2-7	TRBD2	CASSLYGRGTEQYF	TGTGCCAGCAGCTTGTACGGGAGGGGGACCGAGCAGTACTTC
.	TRBV4-1	TRBJ2-7	.	CASSQETGFLYEQYF	TGCGCCAGCAGCCAGGAAACAGGCTTTCTGTACGAGCAGTACTTC
.	TRBV7-9	TRBJ1-6	.	CASPQHGPLHF	TGTGCCAGCCCCCAGCACGGACCCCTCCACTTT
.	TRBV7-6	TRBJ2-3	TRBD2	CASSLAPLRGVETDTQYF	TGTGCCAGCAGCTTAGCGCCCCTGCGGGGGGTCGAGACAGATACGCAGTATTTT
.	TRBV18	TRBJ1-6	TRBD1	CASSRGQSNSPLHF	TGTGCCAGCTCACGGGGACAGAGCAATTCACCCCTCCACTTT
.	TRBV9	TRBJ2-2	.	CASRLAPNTGELFF	TGTGCCAGCAGACTAGCCCCGAACACCGGGGAGCTGTTTTTT
.	TRBV11-3	TRBJ2-3	TRBD2	CASSAGLATSTDTQYF	TGTGCCAGCAGCGCCGGACTAGCGACTAGCACAGATACGCAGTATTTT
once	TRBV19	TRBJ2-3	.	CASKDRARSTDTQYF	TGTGCCAGTAAGGACCGCGCTCGAAGCACAGATACGCAGTATTTT
.	TRBV4-1	TRBJ2-1	.	CASSQIWVRYNEQFF	TGCGCCAGCAGCCAAATCTGGGTCCGCTACAATGAGCAGTTCTTC
few	TRBV18	TRBJ2-7	.	CASSHEYYEQYF	TGTGCCAGCTCACACGAATACTACGAGCAGTACTTC
.	TRBV19	TRBJ2-5	TRBD2	CASSNSLDLLAGVQVGETQYF	TGTGCCAGTAGTAACTCCCTGGATTTGCTAGCGGGGGTCCAAGTGGGAGAGACCCAGTACTTC
once	TRBV30	TRBJ2-7	TRBD2	CAWSVAGGSEQYF	TGTGCCTGGAGTGTAGCGGGAGGGAGCGAGCAGTACTTC
.	TRBV11-3	TRBJ2-2	.	CASSLVRGATGELFF	TGTGCCAGCAGCTTAGTCAGGGGAGCCACCGGGGAGCTGTTTTTT
.	TRBV29-1	TRBJ2-7	TRBD1	CSAATGAYEQYF	TGCAGCGCCGCGACAGGGGCCTACGAGCAGTACTTC
once	TRBV2	TRBJ2-2	TRBD2	CASSGLAGVSTGELFF	TGTGCCAGCAGCGGACTAGCGGGAGTGAGTACCGGGGAGCTGTTTTTT
.	TRBV2	TRBJ1-5	.	CASKRGHNQPQHF	TGTGCCAGCAAGCGGGGGCACAATCAGCCCCAGCATTTT
once	TRBV2	TRBJ2-3	.	CASQQGSHTDTQYF	TGTGCCAGCCAACAGGGTTCGCACACAGATACGCAGTATTTT
few	TRBV7-7	TRBJ2-7	.	CASSPLLATDEQYF	TGTGCCAGCAGCCCCTTACTAGCAACCGACGAGCAGTACTTC
.	TRBV5-1	TRBJ2-1	TRBD1	CASAKAAGQGRDEQFF	TGCGCCAGCGCCAAGGCAGCGGGACAGGGTAGGGATGAGCAGTTCTTC
.	TRBV5-1	TRBJ2-3	TRBD1	CASSLGQAAGPDTQYF	TGCGCCAGCAGCTTAGGACAGGCGGCTGGTCCAGATACGCAGTATTTT
.	TRBV5-1	TRBJ1-5	.	CASSLDIDRPGRLSNQPQHF	TGCGCCAGCAGCTTAGATATAGACAGGCCAGGAAGACTTAGCAATCAGCCCCAGCATTTT
.	TRBV10-3	TRBJ2-3	.	CAIGGSGGDTQYF	TGTGCCATCGGTGGAAGTGGAGGAGATACGCAGTATTTT
.	TRBV7-9	TRBJ1-3	.	CASSFWGHSGNTIYF	TGTGCCAGCAGCTTTTGGGGCCACTCTGGAAACACCATATATTTT
.	TRBV9	TRBJ2-3	TRBD2	CASGTSGSTDTQYF	TGTGCCAGCGGGACTAGCGGAAGCACAGATACGCAGTATTTT
.	TRBV5-1	TRBJ2-7	TRBD2	CASSLELAFHEQYF	TGCGCCAGCAGCTTGGAACTAGCGTTCCACGAGCAGTACTTC
.	TRBV6-5	TRBJ2-3	TRBD2	CASSYNILAGYTQYF	TGTGCCAGCAGTTATAATATCCTAGCGGGGTATACGCAGTATTTT
.	TRBV19	TRBJ2-3	.	CASSIGGAADTQYF	TGTGCCAGTAGTATAGGGGGCGCCGCAGATACGCAGTATTTT
.	TRBV6-1	TRBJ1-2	TRBD1	CASGTGSGYTF	TGTGCCAGCGGGACAGGGAGTGGCTACACCTTC
.	TRBV28	TRBJ1-1	TRBD1	CASSSGQGSEAFF	TGTGCCAGCAGCTCGGGACAGGGTTCTGAAGCTTTCTTT
few	TRBV10-3	TRBJ2-1	.	CAISGDEGDEQFF	TGTGCCATCAGTGGAGATGAGGGGGACGAGCAGTTCTTC
.	TRBV11-2	TRBJ1-4	.	CASSISPKRRGEKLFF	TGTGCCAGCAGCATTAGCCCAAAAAGGCGGGGTGAAAAACTGTTTTTT
.	TRBV14	TRBJ2-2	.	CASSQEGRVIGELFF	TGTGCCAGCAGCCAAGAAGGCAGGGTAATCGGGGAGCTGTTTTTT
.	TRBV29-1	TRBJ2-3	.	CSVERSGTRAQYF	TGCAGCGTTGAAAGAAGTGGGACACGCGCGCAGTATTTT
.	TRBV19	TRBJ1-5	.	CASSIDLPGNQPQHF	TGTGCCAGTAGTATAGACCTGCCGGGCAATCAGCCCCAGCATTTT
few	TRBV27	TRBJ1-5	.	CASSPRPGRSNQPQHF	TGTGCCAGCAGCCCTCGACCGGGTCGGAGCAATCAGCCCCAGCATTTT
.	TRBV7-9	TRBJ1-2	.	CASSPREKNYGYTF	TGTGCCAGCAGCCCCAGGGAGAAGAACTATGGCTACACCTTC
.	TRBV6-1	TRBJ2-1	TRBD2	CASSVGGSLDEQFF	TGTGCCAGCAGTGTAGGCGGGAGTTTGGATGAGCAGTTCTTC
.	TRBV5-1	TRBJ1-1	.	CASHWDWNTEAFF	TGCGCCAGCCACTGGGACTGGAACACTGAAGCTTTCTTT
.	TRBV10-2	TRBJ2-4	.	CASSARDLAKNIQYF	TGCGCCAGCAGTGCCCGGGACTTAGCCAAAAACATTCAGTACTTC
once	TRBV7-2	TRBJ2-5	TRBD2	CASSLGEGPQETQYF	TGTGCCAGCAGCTTAGGGGAGGGACCGCAAGAGACCCAGTACTTC
.	TRBV7-3	TRBJ2-3	.	CASSSSGGTLTSTDTQYF	TGTGCCAGCAGCTCCTCGGGCGGGACACTAACTAGCACAGATACGCAGTATTTT
.	TRBV2	TRBJ2-5	TRBD1	CASIRAPGQQETQYF	TGTGCCAGCATTAGGGCCCCGGGACAGCAAGAGACCCAGTACTTC
.	TRBV19	TRBJ1-5	.	CASRDSRIQPQHF	TGTGCCAGTAGGGACAGTAGAATACAGCCCCAGCATTTT
many	TRBV7-2	TRBJ1-2	TRBD1	CASSGRDRGDTF	TGTGCCAGCAGCGGGAGGGACAGGGGAGATACCTTC